The following is a TCR beta chain sequence with its context. Its antigen is undetermined. The sample is drawn from a study of monozygotic twins with inflammatory bowel disease. The study's findings and limits: Twins with IBD were found to have lower TCRbeta diversity (inverse Simpson) than healthy co-twins. Especially where disease activity was present, IBD patients had fewer clonotypes in common with others than healthy twins did.

Through template switching, UMIs that included a 6-nucleotide sample barcode were added. Reprocessing the 5' RACE reads, TCRdb reports a single entry for every CDR3 protein and omits DNA. The data show some 450,000 distinct CDR3 sequences, and the top ten clones hold approximately 2.4%. The CDR3 spans 18 residues. Per germline, CDR1 SNHLY and CDR2 FYNNEI. The chain combines TRBV2 with TRBJ2-7; TCRdb picks TRBD1, but there is no DNA to check that call. This TCR came from a human donor with ulcerative colitis or Crohn's disease, or a healthy co-twin of an affected twin (not recorded which). The sequenced material came from blood. CDR3 sequence reads: CASSSPDLTGKPSYEQYF.